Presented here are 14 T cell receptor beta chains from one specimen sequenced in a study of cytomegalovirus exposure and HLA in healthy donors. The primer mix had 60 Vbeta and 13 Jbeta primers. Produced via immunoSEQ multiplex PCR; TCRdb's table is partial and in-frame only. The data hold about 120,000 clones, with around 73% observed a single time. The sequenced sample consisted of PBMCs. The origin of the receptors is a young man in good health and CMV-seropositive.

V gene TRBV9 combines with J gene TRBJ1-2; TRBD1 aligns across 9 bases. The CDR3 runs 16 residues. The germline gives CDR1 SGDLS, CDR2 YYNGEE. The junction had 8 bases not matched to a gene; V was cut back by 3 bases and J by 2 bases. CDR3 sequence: CASSERGQGSNYGYTF. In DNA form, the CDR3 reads TGTGCCAGCAGCGAGAGGGGACAGGGTAGCAACTATGGCTACACCTTC.

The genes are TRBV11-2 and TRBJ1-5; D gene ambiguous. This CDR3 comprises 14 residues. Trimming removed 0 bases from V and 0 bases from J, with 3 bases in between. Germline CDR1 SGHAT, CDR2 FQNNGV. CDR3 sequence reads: CASSLEYSNQPQHF. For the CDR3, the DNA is TGTGCCAGCAGCTTAGAATATAGCAATCAGCCCCAGCATTTT.

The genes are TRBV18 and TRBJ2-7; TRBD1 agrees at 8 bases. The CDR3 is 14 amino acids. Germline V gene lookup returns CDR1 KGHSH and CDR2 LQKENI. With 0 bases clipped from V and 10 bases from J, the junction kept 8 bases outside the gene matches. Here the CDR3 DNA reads TGTGCCAGCTCACCACCGAGTGGACAGGGCGGACAGTACTTC. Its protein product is CASSPPSGQGGQYF.

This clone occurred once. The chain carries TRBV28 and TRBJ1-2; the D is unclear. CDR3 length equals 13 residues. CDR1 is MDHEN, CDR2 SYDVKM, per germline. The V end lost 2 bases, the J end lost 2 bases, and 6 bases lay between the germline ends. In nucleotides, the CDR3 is TGTGCCAGCAGTTTAGGCAGGAACTATGGCTACACCTTC. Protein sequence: CASSLGRNYGYTF.

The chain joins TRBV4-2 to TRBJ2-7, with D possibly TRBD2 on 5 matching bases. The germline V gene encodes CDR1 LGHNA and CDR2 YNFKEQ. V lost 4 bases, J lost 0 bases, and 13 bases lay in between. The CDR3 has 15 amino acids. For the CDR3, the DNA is TGTGCCAGCAGCCTTCTAGCCGTTAGCTCCTACGAGCAGTACTTC. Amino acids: CASSLLAVSSYEQYF.

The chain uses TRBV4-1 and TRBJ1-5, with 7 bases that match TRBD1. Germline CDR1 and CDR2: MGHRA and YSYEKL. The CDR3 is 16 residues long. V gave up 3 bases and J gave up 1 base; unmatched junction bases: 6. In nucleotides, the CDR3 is TGCGCCAGCAGCCAGTCCCACAGGGGCAGCAATCAGCCCCAGCATTTT. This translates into CASSQSHRGSNQPQHF.

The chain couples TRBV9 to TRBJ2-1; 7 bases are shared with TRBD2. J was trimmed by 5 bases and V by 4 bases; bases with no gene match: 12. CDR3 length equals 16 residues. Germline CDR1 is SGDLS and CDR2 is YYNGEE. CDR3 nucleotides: TGTGCCAGCAGCCCCCAAATGGCTAGCGGCAACAATGAGCAGTTCTTC. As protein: CASSPQMASGNNEQFF. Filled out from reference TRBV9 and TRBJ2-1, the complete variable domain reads DSGVTQTPKHLITATGQRVTLRCSPRSGDLSVYWYQQSLDQGLQFLIQYYNGEERAKGNILERFSAQQFPDLHSELNLSSLELGDSALYFCASSPQMASGNNEQFFGPGTRLTVL.

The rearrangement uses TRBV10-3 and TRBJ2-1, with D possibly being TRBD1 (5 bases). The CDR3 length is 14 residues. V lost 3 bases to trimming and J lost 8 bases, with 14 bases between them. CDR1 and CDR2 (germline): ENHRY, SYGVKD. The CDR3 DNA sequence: TGTGCCATCAGTGACCGACAGCTTGCCCATGAGCAGTTCTTC. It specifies CAISDRQLAHEQFF.

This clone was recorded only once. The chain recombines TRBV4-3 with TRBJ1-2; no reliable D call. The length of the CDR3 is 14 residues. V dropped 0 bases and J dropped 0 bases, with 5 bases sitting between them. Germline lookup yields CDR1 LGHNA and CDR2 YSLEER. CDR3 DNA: TGCGCCAGCAGCCAAGACAGATCTAACTATGGCTACACCTTC. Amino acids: CASSQDRSNYGYTF.

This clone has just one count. The CDR3 is CASTQISGRADTGELFF. The DNA of the CDR3 is TGTGCCAGCACCCAGATTAGCGGGAGGGCAGACACCGGGGAGCTGTTTTTT. J is TRBJ2-2 and V is TRBV27; 11 bases fit TRBD2. This CDR3 spans 17 amino acids. J lost 3 bases, V lost 7 bases, and 10 bases had no gene match. From germline, CDR1 is MNHEY and CDR2 SMNVEV (reference sequence).

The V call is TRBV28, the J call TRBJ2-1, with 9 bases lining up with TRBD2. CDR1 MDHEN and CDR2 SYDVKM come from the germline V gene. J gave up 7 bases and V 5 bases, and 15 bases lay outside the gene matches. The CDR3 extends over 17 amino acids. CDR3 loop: CASSTITGLAGSNEQFF. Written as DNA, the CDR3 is TGTGCCAGCAGTACCATCACTGGCCTAGCGGGAAGTAATGAGCAGTTCTTC.

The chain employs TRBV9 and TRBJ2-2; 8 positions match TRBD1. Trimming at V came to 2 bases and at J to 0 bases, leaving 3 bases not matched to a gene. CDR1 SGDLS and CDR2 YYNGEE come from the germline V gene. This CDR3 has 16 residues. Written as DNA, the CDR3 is TGTGCCAGCAGCGTTCGACAGGGGTCGAACACCGGGGAGCTGTTTTTT. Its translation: CASSVRQGSNTGELFF.

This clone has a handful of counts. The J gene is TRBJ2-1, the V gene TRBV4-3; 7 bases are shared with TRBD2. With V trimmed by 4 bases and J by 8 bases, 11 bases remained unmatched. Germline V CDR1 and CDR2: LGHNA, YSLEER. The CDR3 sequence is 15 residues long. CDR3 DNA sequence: TGCGCCAGCAGCCTCACCCCGGGAGGTCGGGATGAGCAGTTCTTC. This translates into CASSLTPGGRDEQFF.

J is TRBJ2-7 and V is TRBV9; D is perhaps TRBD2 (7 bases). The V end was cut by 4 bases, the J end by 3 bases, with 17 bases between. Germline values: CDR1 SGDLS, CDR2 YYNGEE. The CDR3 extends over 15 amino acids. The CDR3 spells CASSRGASGNYEQYF. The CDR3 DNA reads TGTGCCAGCAGCAGGGGGGCCAGCGGGAACTACGAGCAGTACTTC.